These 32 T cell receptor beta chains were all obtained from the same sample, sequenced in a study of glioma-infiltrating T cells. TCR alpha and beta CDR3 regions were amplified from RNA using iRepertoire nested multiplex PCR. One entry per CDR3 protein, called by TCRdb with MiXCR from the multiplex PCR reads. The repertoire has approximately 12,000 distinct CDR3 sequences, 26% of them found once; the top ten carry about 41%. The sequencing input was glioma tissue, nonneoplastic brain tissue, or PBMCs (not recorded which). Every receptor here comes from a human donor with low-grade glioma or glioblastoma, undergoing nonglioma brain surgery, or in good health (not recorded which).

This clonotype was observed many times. CDR3 sequence reads: CASSQDRTGRDSYNEQFF. CDR3 in DNA: TGCGCCAGCAGCCAAGATCGGACAGGCCGGGACTCCTACAATGAGCAGTTCTTC. V gene TRBV4-1 combines with J gene TRBJ2-1; 7 bases are a match to TRBD1. The CDR3 has 18 residues. V dropped 0 bases and J dropped 0; count of bases not matched to a gene: 8. Germline lookup yields CDR1 MGHRA and CDR2 YSYEKL.

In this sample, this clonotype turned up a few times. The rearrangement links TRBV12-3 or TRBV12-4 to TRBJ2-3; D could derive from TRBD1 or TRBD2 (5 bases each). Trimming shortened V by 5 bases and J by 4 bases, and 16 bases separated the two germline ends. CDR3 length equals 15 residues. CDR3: CASSATRVGADTQYF. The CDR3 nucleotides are TGTGCCAGCAGTGCAACCCGAGTGGGGGCAGATACGCAGTATTTT.

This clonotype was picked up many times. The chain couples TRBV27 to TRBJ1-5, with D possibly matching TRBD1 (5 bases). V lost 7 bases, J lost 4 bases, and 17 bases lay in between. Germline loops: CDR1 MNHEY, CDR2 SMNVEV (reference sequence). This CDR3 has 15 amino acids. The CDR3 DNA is TGTGCCAGCACCCCCCTAGGAGGGGATAATCAGCCCCAGCATTTT. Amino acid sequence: CASTPLGGDNQPQHF.

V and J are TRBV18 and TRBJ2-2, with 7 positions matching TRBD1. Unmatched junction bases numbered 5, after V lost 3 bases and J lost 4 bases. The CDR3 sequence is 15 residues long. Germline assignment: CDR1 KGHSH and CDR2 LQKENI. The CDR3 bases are TGTGCCAGCTCACCCCGACAGGGTCGCACCGGGGAGCTGTTTTTT. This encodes CASSPRQGRTGELFF.

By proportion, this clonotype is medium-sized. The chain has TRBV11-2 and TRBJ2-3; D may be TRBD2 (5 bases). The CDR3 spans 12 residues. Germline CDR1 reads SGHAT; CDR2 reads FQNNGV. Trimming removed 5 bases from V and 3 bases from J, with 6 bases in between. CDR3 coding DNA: TGTGCCAGCAGCCAGCGGACAGATACGCAGTATTTT. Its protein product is CASSQRTDTQYF. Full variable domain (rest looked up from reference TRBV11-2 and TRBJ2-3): EAGVAQSPRYKIIEKRQSVAFWCNPISGHATLYWYQQILGQGPKLLIQFQNNGVVDDSQLPKDRFSAERLKGVDSTLKIQPAKLEDSAVYLCASSQRTDTQYFGPGTRLTVL.

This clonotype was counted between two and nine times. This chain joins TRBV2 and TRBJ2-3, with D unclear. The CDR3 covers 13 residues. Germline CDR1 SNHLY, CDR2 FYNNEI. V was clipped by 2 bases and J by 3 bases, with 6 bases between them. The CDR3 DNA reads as TGTGCCAGCAGTGAAAGTAGAACAGATACGCAGTATTTT. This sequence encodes CASSESRTDTQYF. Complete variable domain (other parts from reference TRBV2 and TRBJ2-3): EPEVTQTPSHQVTQMGQEVILRCVPISNHLYFYWYRQILGQKVEFLVSFYNNEISEKSEIFDDQFSVERPDGSNFTLKIRSTKLEDSAMYFCASSESRTDTQYFGPGTRLTVL.

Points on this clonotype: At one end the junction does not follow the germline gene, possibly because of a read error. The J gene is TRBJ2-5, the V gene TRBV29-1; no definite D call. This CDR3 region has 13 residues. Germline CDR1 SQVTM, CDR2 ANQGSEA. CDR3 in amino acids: CTGADQWKETRYF. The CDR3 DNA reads TGCACCGGTGCGGACCAATGGAAAGAGACCCGGTACTTC.

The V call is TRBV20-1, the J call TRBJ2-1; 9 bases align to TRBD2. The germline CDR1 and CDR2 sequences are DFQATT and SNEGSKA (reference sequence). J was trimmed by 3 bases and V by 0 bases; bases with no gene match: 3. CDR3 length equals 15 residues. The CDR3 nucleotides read TGCAGTGCTAGAGATCCTAGCGGGGACTACAATGAGCAGTTCTTC. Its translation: CSARDPSGDYNEQFF.

The CDR3 region has the DNA TGTGCCAGCAGTGACCGCGGACTAGCGCTTGTGTATGAGCAGTTCTTC. Translation gives CASSDRGLALVYEQFF. The V gene is TRBV2, the J gene TRBJ2-1; TRBD2 matches at 9 bases. Germline values: CDR1 SNHLY, CDR2 FYNNEI. The CDR3 runs to 16 residues. The V and J ends lost 3 bases and 8 bases, in that order; junction bases with no gene match: 11. The full variable domain, rest sourced from reference TRBV2 and TRBJ2-1, is EPEVTQTPSHQVTQMGQEVILRCVPISNHLYFYWYRQILGQKVEFLVSFYNNEISEKSEIFDDQFSVERPDGSNFTLKIRSTKLEDSAMYFCASSDRGLALVYEQFFGPGTRLTVL.

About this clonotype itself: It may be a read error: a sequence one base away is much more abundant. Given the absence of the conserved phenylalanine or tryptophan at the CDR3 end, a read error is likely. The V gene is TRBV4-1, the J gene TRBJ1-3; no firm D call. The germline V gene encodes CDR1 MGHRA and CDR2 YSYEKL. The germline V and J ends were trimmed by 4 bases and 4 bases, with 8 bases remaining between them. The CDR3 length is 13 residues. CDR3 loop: CASSLPSGNTIYS. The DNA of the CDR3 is TGCGCCAGCAGCCTACCGTCGGGAAACACCATATATTCT.

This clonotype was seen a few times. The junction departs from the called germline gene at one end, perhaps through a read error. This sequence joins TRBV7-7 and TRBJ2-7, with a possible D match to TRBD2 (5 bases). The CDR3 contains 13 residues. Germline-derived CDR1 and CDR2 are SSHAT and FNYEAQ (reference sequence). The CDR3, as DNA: TGTGCTAGCAGCTTAGCGCACGGGGACGAGCAGTACTTC. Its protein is CASSLAHGDEQYF.

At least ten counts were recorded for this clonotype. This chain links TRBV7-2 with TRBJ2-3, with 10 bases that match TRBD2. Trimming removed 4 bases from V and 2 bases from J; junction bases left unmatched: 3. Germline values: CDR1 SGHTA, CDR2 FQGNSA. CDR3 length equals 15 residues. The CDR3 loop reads CASSSTSGTTDTQYF. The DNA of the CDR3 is TGTGCCAGCAGCTCCACTAGCGGGACCACAGATACGCAGTATTTT.

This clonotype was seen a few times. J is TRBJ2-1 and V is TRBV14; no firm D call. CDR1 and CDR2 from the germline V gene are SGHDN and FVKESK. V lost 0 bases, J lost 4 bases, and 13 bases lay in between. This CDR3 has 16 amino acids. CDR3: CASSQEFVGPYNEQFF. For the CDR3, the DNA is TGTGCCAGCAGCCAAGAATTTGTGGGCCCATACAATGAGCAGTTCTTC.

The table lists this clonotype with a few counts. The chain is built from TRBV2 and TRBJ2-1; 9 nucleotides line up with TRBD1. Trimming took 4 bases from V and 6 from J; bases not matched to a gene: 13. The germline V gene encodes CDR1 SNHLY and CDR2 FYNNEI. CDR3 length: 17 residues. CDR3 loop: CASSVRAGTGTPNEQFF. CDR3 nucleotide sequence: TGTGCCAGCAGTGTACGGGCCGGGACAGGGACCCCCAATGAGCAGTTCTTC.

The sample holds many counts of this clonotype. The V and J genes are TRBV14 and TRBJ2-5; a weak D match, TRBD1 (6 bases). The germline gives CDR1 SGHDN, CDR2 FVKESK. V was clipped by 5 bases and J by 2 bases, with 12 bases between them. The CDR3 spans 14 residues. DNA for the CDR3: TGTGCCAGCAGCACCGACAGGAGGCAAGAGACCCAGTACTTC. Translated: CASSTDRRQETQYF.

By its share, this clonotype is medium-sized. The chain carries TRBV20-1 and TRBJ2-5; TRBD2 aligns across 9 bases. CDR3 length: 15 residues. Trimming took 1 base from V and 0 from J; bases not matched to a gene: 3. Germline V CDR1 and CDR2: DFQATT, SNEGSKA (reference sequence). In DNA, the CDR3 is TGCAGTGCTAGAGTGACTAGCGGAAACCAAGAGACCCAGTACTTC. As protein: CSARVTSGNQETQYF.

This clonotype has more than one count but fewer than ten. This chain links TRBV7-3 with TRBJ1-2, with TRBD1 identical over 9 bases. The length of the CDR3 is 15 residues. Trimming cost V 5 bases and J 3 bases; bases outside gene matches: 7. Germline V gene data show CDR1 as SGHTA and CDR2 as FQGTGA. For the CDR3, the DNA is TGTGCCAGCAGCCCAGACAGGACAGGGGACTATGGCTACACCTTC. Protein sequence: CASSPDRTGDYGYTF.

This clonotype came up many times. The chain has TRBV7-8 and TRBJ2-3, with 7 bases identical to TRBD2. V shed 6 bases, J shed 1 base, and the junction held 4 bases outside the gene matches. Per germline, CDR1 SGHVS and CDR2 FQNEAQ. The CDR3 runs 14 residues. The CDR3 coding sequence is TGTGCCAGCAGTTATACTAGCGGCACAGATACGCAGTATTTT. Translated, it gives CASSYTSGTDTQYF.

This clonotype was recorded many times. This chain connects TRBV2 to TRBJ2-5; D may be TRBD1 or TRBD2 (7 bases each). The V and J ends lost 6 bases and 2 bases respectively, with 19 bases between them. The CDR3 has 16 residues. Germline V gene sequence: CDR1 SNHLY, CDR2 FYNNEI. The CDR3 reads CASRAQGGGQQETQYF. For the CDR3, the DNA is TGTGCCAGCAGGGCTCAGGGGGGAGGGCAGCAAGAGACCCAGTACTTC.

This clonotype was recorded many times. In nucleotides, the CDR3 is TGTGCCAGCAGTTTGGGTAGCACAGATACGCAGTATTTT. Its translation: CASSLGSTDTQYF. The chain carries TRBV27 and TRBJ2-3; D gene ambiguous. Germline V lookup: CDR1 MNHEY, CDR2 SMNVEV (reference sequence). Trimming left V 3 bases short and J 0 bases short, with 4 bases between. The CDR3 consists of 13 residues.

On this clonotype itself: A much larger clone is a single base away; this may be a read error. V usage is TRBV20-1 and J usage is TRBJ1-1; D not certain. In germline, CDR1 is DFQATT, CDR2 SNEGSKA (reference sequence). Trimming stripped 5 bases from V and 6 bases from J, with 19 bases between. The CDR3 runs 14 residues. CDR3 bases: TGCAGTGCTGGGCAAAACATGGACCGGGCTGAAGCTTTCTTT. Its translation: CSAGQNMDRAEAFF.

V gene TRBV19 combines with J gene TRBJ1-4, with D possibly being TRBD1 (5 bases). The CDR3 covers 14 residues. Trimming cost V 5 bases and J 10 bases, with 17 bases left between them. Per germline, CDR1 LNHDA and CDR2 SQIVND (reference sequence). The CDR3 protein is CASSLTPGRGKLFF. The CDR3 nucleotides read TGTGCCAGTAGTCTTACACCGGGGAGGGGAAAACTGTTTTTT.

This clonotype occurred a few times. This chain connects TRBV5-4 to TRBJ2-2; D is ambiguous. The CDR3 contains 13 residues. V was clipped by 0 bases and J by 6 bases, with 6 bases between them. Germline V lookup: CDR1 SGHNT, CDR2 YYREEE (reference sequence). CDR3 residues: CASSLEQPGELFF. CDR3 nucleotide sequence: TGTGCCAGCAGCTTGGAGCAACCCGGGGAGCTGTTTTTT.

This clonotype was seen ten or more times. CDR3 sequence: CAISARDYNEQFF. CDR3 in DNA: TGTGCCATCAGTGCTAGGGACTACAATGAGCAGTTCTTC. V is TRBV10-3 and J is TRBJ2-1, with D unresolved. Germline V CDR1 and CDR2: ENHRY, SYGVKD. V was trimmed by 4 bases and J by 3 bases, leaving 7 bases between them. This CDR3 comprises 13 residues.

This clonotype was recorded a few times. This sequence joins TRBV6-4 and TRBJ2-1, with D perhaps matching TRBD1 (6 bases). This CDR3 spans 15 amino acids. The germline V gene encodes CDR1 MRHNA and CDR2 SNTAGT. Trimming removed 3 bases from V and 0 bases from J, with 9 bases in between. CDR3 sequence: CASSEGQSSYNEQFF. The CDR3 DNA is TGTGCCAGCAGTGAAGGACAGAGCTCCTACAATGAGCAGTTCTTC.

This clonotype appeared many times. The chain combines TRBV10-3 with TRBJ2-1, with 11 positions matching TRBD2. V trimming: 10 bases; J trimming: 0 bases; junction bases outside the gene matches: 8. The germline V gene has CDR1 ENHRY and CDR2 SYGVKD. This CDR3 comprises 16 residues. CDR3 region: CATTSGSASSYNEQFF. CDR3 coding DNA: TGTGCCACCACTAGCGGGAGCGCAAGCTCCTACAATGAGCAGTTCTTC.

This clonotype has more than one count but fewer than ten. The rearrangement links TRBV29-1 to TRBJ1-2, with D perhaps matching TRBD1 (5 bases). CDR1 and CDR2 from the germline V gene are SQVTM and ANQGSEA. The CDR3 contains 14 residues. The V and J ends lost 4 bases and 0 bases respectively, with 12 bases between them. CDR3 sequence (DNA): TGCAGCGTTGGGCCCAGGGAATCTAACTATGGCTACACCTTC. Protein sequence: CSVGPRESNYGYTF.

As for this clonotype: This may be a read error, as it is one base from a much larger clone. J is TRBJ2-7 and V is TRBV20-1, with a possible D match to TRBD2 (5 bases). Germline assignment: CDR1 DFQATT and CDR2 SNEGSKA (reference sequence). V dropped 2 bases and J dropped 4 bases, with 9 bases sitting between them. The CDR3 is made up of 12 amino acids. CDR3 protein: CSARPADYEQYF. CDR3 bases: TGCAGTGCTAGACCAGCGGATTACGAGCAGTACTTC.

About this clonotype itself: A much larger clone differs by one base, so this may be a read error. The DNA of the CDR3 is TGTGCCAACAGCCGAGGACAGGGTAGTAATCAGCCCCAGCATTTT. Amino acid sequence: CANSRGQGSNQPQHF. The chain uses TRBV4-2 and TRBJ1-5; 8 bases fit TRBD1. CDR1 is LGHNA, CDR2 YNFKEQ, per germline. There are 15 residues in the CDR3.

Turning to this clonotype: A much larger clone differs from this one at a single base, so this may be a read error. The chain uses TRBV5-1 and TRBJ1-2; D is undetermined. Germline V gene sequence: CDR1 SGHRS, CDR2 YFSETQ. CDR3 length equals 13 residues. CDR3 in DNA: TGCTCCAGCAGCTTAACGGGTAACTATGGCTACACCTTC. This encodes CSSSLTGNYGYTF.

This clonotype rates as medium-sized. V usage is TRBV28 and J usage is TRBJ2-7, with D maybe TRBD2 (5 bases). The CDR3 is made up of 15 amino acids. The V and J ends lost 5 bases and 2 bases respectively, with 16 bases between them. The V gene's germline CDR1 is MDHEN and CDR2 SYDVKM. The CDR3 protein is CASSPGGSLPYEQYF. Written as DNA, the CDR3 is TGTGCCAGCAGTCCCGGAGGCTCCCTCCCCTACGAGCAGTACTTC.

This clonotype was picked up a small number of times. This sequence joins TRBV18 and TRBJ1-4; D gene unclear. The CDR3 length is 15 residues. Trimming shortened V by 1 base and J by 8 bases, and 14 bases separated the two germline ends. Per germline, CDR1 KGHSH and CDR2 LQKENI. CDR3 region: CASSPLPPGKEKLFF. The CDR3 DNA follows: TGTGCCAGCTCACCACTCCCCCCGGGGAAGGAAAAACTGTTTTTT. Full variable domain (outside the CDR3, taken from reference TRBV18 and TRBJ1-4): NAGVMQNPRHLVRRRGQEARLRCSPMKGHSHVYWYRQLPEEGLKFMVYLQKENIIDESGMPKERFSAEFPKEGPSILRIQQVVRGDSAAYFCASSPLPPGKEKLFFGSGTQLSVL.